This is a list of T cell receptor beta chains from one sample in a study of blood T cell repertoires in COVID-19. Assay used: immunoSEQ multiplex PCR; TCRdb lists only in-frame clones, some missing. The sample has about 270,000 clones; roughly 86% are singletons. Specimen: PBMCs or T cells enriched from blood (not recorded which). These receptors were taken from a woman under 30 who had recovered from COVID-19. Both conserved end residues are part of each CDR3. The order of the fields is D gene, clone size, V gene, J gene, CDR3 length, CDR3 DNA, CDR3 protein. The D gene is left open where the match is weak. Size tells how often a clone was seen (once, few, many) or the class of an expanded clone, and some rows leave it out.

>-|-|TRBV4-3|TRBJ2-7|16
TGCGCCAGCAGCCAAGATCGCCTAGCCGGGGCCTACGAGCAGTACTTC
CASSQDRLAGAYEQYF
>-|-|TRBV7-9|TRBJ1-5|14
TGTGCCAGCAGCCCTCCTGGACGGAGCGGGCCCCAGCATTTT
CASSPPGRSGPQHF
>TRBD2|-|TRBV29-1|TRBJ2-7|15
TGCAGCGCCAAGCGATCCGGACTAGCGGGAGACGAGCAGTACTTC
CSAKRSGLAGDEQYF
>-|-|TRBV11-3|TRBJ2-3|12
TGTGCCAGCAGGAGACTGGAGGATACGCAGTATTTT
CASRRLEDTQYF
>-|-|TRBV5-8|TRBJ1-2|14
TGTGCCAGCAGCTTTGGGGCTACTAACTATGGCTACACCTTC
CASSFGATNYGYTF
>-|-|TRBV10-2|TRBJ1-3|13
TGCGCCAGCAGCCCCAGGGGCGGAAACACCATATATTTT
CASSPRGGNTIYF
>TRBD2|-|TRBV5-1|TRBJ2-7|18
TGCGCCAGCAGCTTTGTTAGCCCGCCCGGGACTAGAAGCTACGAGCAGTACTTC
CASSFVSPPGTRSYEQYF
>-|-|TRBV18|TRBJ1-1|13
TGTGCCAGCTCACCTACACTGAACACTGAAGCTTTCTTT
CASSPTLNTEAFF
>TRBD2|-|TRBV7-6|TRBJ2-3|16
TGTGCCAGCAGCCCCGCCCGCCGGGGGGATCAAGATACGCAGTATTTT
CASSPARRGDQDTQYF
>TRBD1|-|TRBV7-6|TRBJ1-6|13
TGTGCCAGCAGCTTCTCCGAACAGGGGACCCTCCACTTT
CASSFSEQGTLHF
>TRBD2|once|TRBV7-8|TRBJ2-1|18
TGTGCCAGCAGCCCCGCGGGTGTTAGCGGGTATTCCTACAATGAGCAGTTCTTC
CASSPAGVSGYSYNEQFF
>TRBD1|-|TRBV24-1|TRBJ2-3|18
TGTGCCACCAGTGACCAGGACAGGGGTGGCTTGAGCACAGATACGCAGTATTTT
CATSDQDRGGLSTDTQYF
>-|-|TRBV30|TRBJ1-6|15
TGTGCCTGGAGTGGACAGTCCCTGTATAATTCACCCCTCCACTTT
CAWSGQSLYNSPLHF
>TRBD2|-|TRBV6-1|TRBJ2-7|15
TGTGCCAGCAGTGAAACGGGGGGGACCACCTACGAGCAGTACTTC
CASSETGGTTYEQYF
>-|-|TRBV10-3|TRBJ2-7|12
TGTGCCACAGGAAATGCCCGATCCGAGCAGTACTTC
CATGNARSEQYF
>TRBD2|-|TRBV24-1|TRBJ2-7|17
TGTGCCACCAGTGATTGGAGCGGGAAGGTTGCGTCCTACGAGCAGTACTTC
CATSDWSGKVASYEQYF
>-|-|TRBV10-3|TRBJ1-5|10
TGTGCCATCATATGTCAGCCCCAGCATTTT
CAIICQPQHF
>-|-|TRBV27|TRBJ1-4|15
TGTGCCAGCAGTAAAACCGGGGGACCTAATGAAAAACTGTTTTTT
CASSKTGGPNEKLFF
>-|-|TRBV19|TRBJ2-2|15
TGTGCCAGTACCGTTGGCAGGCGGAACACCGGGGAGCTGTTTTTT
CASTVGRRNTGELFF
>-|-|TRBV3-1/TRBV3-2|TRBJ1-5|15
TGTGCCAGCAGCCAATTCAAAGCAGGTGGTCAGCCCCAGCATTTT
CASSQFKAGGQPQHF
>-|-|TRBV3-1/TRBV3-2|TRBJ1-2|13
TGTGCCAGCAGCCCTCTGACACGGTTGGGCTACACCTTC
CASSPLTRLGYTF
>TRBD1|few|TRBV9|TRBJ1-1|15
TGTGCCAGCAGCGGGGACAGGGGACAGGACACTGAAGCTTTCTTT
CASSGDRGQDTEAFF
>-|-|TRBV2|TRBJ2-7|13
TGTGCCAGCAGTTCGGACAAGGCCTACGAGCAGTACTTC
CASSSDKAYEQYF
>-|-|TRBV7-9|TRBJ2-1|12
TGTGCCAGCGGGGGCGGCCACAATGAGCAGTTCTTC
CASGGGHNEQFF
>TRBD1|-|TRBV4-1|TRBJ1-4|20
TGCGCCAGCAGCCAAGATTACGGCGCAGGGGGTAGATTGGGGGATGAAAAACTGTTTTTT
CASSQDYGAGGRLGDEKLFF
>-|-|TRBV4-1|TRBJ2-1|18
TGCGCCAGCAGCCAAGATGACGTCCGGAACTTAGCTGCCAATGAGCAGTTCTTC
CASSQDDVRNLAANEQFF
>-|-|TRBV12-3/TRBV12-4|TRBJ2-5|12
TGTGCCAGCAGCCGCAATCGAGAGAGCCAGTACTTC
CASSRNRESQYF
>TRBD2|-|TRBV5-5|TRBJ2-7|15
TGTGCCAGCAGCCAAGGGACTAGCTTTTATAACGAGCAGTACTTC
CASSQGTSFYNEQYF
>-|-|TRBV5-1|TRBJ1-6|13
TGCGCCAGCAGCTTGTGGGGAGATTCACCCCTCCACTTT
CASSLWGDSPLHF
>TRBD1|-|TRBV9|TRBJ1-1|14
TGTGCCAGCAGCGTAGGACAGGGAGACACTGAAGCTTTCTTT
CASSVGQGDTEAFF
>-|-|TRBV9|TRBJ1-1|16
TGTGCCAGCAGCGTAGTATCGGAAGGGACTATCTCTGAAGCTTTCTTT
CASSVVSEGTISEAFF
>-|-|TRBV5-1|TRBJ1-1|14
TGCGCCAGCAGCTCTCCGCGGGATCGCACTGAAGCTTTCTTT
CASSSPRDRTEAFF
>-|-|TRBV30|TRBJ1-2|13
TGTGCCTTCATGTTGGGGGGAAACTATGGCTACACCTTC
CAFMLGGNYGYTF
>-|-|TRBV7-3|TRBJ1-6|15
TGTGCCAGCAGTCGAGGGGGTCCAGATAATTCACCCCTCCACTTT
CASSRGGPDNSPLHF
>-|many|TRBV6-1|TRBJ1-5|15
TGTGCCAGCAGTGAAGAGGCAGGCAGCAATCAGCCCCAGCATTTT
CASSEEAGSNQPQHF
>-|-|TRBV30|TRBJ1-1|14
TGTGCCTGGGTGCTTGGCGGGGGGAACACTGAAGCTTTCTTT
CAWVLGGGNTEAFF
>TRBD1|-|TRBV28|TRBJ1-3|14
TGTGCCAGCGGCCGTTCTATGACAGGGACCACCATATATTTT
CASGRSMTGTTIYF
>-|many|TRBV27|TRBJ2-1|16
TGTGCCAGCAGTGCAATTAGCGGTAGCTCCTACAATGAGCAGTTCTTC
CASSAISGSSYNEQFF
>-|once|TRBV5-1|TRBJ2-3|13
TGCGCCAGCAGCTTGGATAGAGCGGATACGCAGTATTTT
CASSLDRADTQYF
>-|-|TRBV7-9|TRBJ1-4|14
TGTGCCAGCAGCCCAGGGGCAACTAATGAAAAACTGTTTTTT
CASSPGATNEKLFF
>TRBD1|-|TRBV28|TRBJ1-4|17
TGTGCCAGCAGTCAAACAGGGGAAGTGGGGACTAATGAAAAACTGTTTTTT
CASSQTGEVGTNEKLFF